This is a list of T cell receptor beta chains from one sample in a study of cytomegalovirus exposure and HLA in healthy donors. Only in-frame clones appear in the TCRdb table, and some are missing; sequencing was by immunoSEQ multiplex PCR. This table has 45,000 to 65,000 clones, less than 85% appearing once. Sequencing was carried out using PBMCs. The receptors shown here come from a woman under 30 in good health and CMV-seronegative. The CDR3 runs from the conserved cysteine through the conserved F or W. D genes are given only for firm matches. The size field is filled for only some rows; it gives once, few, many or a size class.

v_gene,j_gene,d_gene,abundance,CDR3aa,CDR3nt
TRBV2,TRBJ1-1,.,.,CASKQQNTEAFF,TGTGCCAGCAAACAGCAGAACACTGAAGCTTTCTTT
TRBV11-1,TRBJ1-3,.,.,CASSGGGLSGNTIYF,TGTGCCAGCAGCGGGGGCGGACTCTCTGGAAACACCATATATTTT
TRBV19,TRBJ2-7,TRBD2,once,CASSVTSGSLNEQYF,TGTGCCAGTAGTGTAACTAGCGGGAGTTTGAACGAGCAGTACTTC
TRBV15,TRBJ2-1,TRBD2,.,CATSRVAVTSGRPYNEQFF,TGTGCCACCAGCAGAGTCGCCGTCACAAGCGGGAGGCCCTACAATGAGCAGTTCTTC
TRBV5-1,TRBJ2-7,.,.,CASGGGSNTEQYF,TGCGCCAGCGGGGGCGGGAGCAATACCGAGCAGTACTTC
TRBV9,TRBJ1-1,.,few,CASSVEAGWDTEAFF,TGTGCCAGCAGCGTAGAGGCAGGGTGGGACACTGAAGCTTTCTTT
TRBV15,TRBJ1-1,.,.,CATSWTGGLVFHTEAFF,TGTGCCACCAGCTGGACGGGGGGCCTAGTTTTCCACACTGAAGCTTTCTTT
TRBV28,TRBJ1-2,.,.,CASSLPLGMTTF,TGTGCCAGCAGTTTACCCCTCGGGATGACGACATTC
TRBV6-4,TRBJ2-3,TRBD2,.,CASSRRAGVSDTQYF,TGTGCCAGCAGCCGAAGAGCGGGAGTCTCAGATACGCAGTATTTT
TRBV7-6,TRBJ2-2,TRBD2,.,CASSLVGGSGELFF,TGTGCCAGCAGCTTAGTGGGGGGGTCCGGGGAGCTGTTTTTT
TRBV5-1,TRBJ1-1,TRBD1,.,CASSDDRGFAEAFF,TGCGCCAGCAGCGACGACAGGGGGTTCGCTGAAGCTTTCTTT
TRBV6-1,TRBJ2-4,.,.,CASSEAPEGAKNIQYF,TGTGCCAGCAGTGAAGCGCCAGAGGGAGCCAAAAACATTCAGTACTTC
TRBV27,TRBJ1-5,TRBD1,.,CASSLIRTGDRSPQHF,TGTGCCAGCAGTTTGATTAGGACAGGGGATCGGTCGCCCCAGCATTTT
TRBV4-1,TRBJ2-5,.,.,CASSQQTGYQETQYF,TGCGCCAGCAGCCAACAAACAGGGTACCAAGAGACCCAGTACTTC
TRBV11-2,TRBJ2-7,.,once,CASSPIGYEQYF,TGTGCCAGCAGCCCGATCGGCTACGAGCAGTACTTC
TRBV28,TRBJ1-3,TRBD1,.,CASSQPQGEAGNTIYF,TGTGCCAGCAGCCAACCCCAGGGGGAGGCCGGAAACACCATATATTTT
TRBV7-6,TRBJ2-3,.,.,CASSLGRPSTDTQYF,TGTGCCAGCAGCTTAGGCAGGCCTAGCACAGATACGCAGTATTTT
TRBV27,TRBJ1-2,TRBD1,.,CASSVHRGGDYGYTF,TGTGCCAGCAGTGTACACAGGGGTGGGGACTATGGCTACACCTTC
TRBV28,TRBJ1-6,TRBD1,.,CASRVTGGGDYNSPLHF,TGTGCCAGCAGGGTTACAGGGGGTGGAGATTATAATTCACCCCTCCACTTT
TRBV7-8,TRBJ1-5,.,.,CASSLYWGEQPQHF,TGTGCCAGCAGCTTATACTGGGGGGAGCAGCCCCAGCATTTT
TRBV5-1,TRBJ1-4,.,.,CASSPDFGATNEKLFF,TGCGCCAGCAGCCCGGACTTCGGGGCAACTAATGAAAAACTGTTTTTT
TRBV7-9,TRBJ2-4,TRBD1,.,CASSSNRGHLVKNSQYF,TGTGCCAGCAGCTCCAACAGGGGGCATTTAGTCAAAAACAGTCAGTACTTC
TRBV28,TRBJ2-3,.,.,CASSPRASTDTQYF,TGTGCCAGCAGTCCCAGGGCTAGCACAGATACGCAGTATTTT
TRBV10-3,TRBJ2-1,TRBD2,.,CAISESAISGSVYEQFF,TGTGCCATCAGTGAGTCGGCCATCAGCGGGAGTGTCTATGAGCAGTTCTTC
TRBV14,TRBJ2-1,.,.,CASSQTGNNEQFF,TGTGCCAGCAGCCAAACAGGTAACAATGAGCAGTTCTTC
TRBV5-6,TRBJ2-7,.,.,CASTSGGTVSYEQYF,TGTGCCAGCACCTCGGGGGGGACAGTGTCCTACGAGCAGTACTTC
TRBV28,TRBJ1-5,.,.,CASTVVYSNQPQHF,TGTGCCAGCACGGTAGTTTATAGCAATCAGCCCCAGCATTTT
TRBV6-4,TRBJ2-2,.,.,CASSELAAYNPGELFF,TGTGCCAGCAGTGAACTAGCCGCTTACAACCCCGGGGAGCTGTTTTTT
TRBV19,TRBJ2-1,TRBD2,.,CASSIGGSKGTQFF,TGTGCCAGTAGTATCGGCGGGAGTAAAGGAACGCAGTTCTTC
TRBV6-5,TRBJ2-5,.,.,CASSYGLRQETQYF,TGTGCCAGCAGTTATGGACTGAGGCAAGAGACCCAGTACTTC
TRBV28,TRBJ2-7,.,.,CASSAAYEQYF,TGTGCCAGCAGCGCCGCCTACGAGCAGTACTTC
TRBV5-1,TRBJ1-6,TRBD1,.,CASSLDPGQGNSPLHF,TGCGCCAGCAGCTTGGATCCGGGACAGGGGAATTCACCCCTCCACTTT
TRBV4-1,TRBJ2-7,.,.,CASSRSGARGEYEQYF,TGCGCCAGCAGCCGATCGGGGGCCCGGGGGGAGTACGAGCAGTACTTC
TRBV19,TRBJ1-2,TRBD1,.,CASSIIGDSGYTF,TGTGCCAGTAGTATCATTGGGGACAGCGGCTACACCTTC
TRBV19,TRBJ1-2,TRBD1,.,CASTGTGWHGYTF,TGTGCCAGTACCGGGACAGGGTGGCATGGCTACACCTTC
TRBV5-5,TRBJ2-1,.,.,CASTAVGYNEQFF,TGTGCCAGCACGGCCGTCGGGTACAATGAGCAGTTCTTC